The sequence of this T cell receptor (beta chain) was determined in a study of blood T cells in healthy people across ages. A second roughly 7 to 12 cycle PCR used barcoded and J-beta primers. One entry per CDR3 protein results from TCRdb running MiXCR on the 5' RACE reads. The sample includes almost 800,000 distinct CDR3 sequences, 58% of them seen just once. Germline V lookup: CDR1 LGHDT, CDR2 YNNKEL (reference sequence). This CDR3 comprises 15 residues. Details on this clonotype: Its specificity is unknown.

Whole-study results and caveats: TCR beta diversity tracked closely with naive T cell percentage. Comparison with aged donors showed that long-lived donors had more naive CD4+ cells and higher diversity.

The sample was blood. The source is a man in his thirties or forties in good health. The chain carries TRBV3-1 and TRBJ2-4; D unclear. Matching the DNA end better, TRBJ2-5 makes the J call doubtful. Written as DNA, the CDR3 is TGTGCCAGCAGCCCCCTGTACGGTCAGAAAGAGACCCAGTACTTC. Its protein product is CASSPLYGQKETQYF.